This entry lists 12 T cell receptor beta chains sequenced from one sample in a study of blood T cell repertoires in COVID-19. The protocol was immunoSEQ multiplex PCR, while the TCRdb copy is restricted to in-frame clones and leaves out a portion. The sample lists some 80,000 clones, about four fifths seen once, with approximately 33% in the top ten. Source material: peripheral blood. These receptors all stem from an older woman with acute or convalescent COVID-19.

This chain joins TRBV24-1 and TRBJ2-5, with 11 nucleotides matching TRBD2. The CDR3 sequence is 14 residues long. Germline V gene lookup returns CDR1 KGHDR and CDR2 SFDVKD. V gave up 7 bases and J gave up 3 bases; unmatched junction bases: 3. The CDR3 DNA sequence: TGTGCCACCAGCCAGGGACTAGCGGAAGAGACCCAGTACTTC. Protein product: CATSQGLAEETQYF.

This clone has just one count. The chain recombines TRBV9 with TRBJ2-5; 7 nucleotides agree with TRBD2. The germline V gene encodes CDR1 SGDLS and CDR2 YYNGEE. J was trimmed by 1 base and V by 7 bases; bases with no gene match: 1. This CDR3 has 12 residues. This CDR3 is CASAGVQETQYF. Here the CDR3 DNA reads TGTGCCAGCGCGGGGGTCCAAGAGACCCAGTACTTC.

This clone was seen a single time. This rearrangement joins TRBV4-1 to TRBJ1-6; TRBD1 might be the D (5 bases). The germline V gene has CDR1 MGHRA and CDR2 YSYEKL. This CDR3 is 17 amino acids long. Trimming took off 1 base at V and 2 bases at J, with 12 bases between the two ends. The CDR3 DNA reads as TGCGCCAGCAGCCAAGTGAAGGGGAAGGCCTATAATTCACCCCTCCACTTT. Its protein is CASSQVKGKAYNSPLHF.

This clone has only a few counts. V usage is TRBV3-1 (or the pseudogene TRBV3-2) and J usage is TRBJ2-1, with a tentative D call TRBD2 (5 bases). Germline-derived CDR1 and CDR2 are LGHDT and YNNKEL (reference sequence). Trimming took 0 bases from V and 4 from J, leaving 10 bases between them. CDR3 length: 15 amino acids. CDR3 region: CASSQEPGRYNEQFF. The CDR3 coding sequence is TGTGCCAGCAGCCAAGAACCGGGGAGATACAATGAGCAGTTCTTC.

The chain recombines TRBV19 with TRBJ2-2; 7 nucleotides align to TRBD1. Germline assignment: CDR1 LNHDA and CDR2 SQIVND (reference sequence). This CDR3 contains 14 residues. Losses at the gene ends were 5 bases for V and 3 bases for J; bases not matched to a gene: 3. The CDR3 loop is CASSSGTDTGELFF. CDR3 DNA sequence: TGTGCCAGTAGTTCCGGGACAGACACCGGGGAGCTGTTTTTT.

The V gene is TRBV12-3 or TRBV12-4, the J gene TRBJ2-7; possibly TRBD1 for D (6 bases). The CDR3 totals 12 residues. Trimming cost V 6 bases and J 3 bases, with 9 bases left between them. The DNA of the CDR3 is TGTGCCAGCAGGGAACAGGGCTACGAGCAGTACTTC. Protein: CASREQGYEQYF.

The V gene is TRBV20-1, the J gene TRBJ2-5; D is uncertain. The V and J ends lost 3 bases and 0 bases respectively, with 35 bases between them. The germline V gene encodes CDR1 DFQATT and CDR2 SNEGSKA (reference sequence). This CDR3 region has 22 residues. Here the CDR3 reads CSASRVLPSHEQADGYQETQYF. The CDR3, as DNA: TGCAGTGCTAGTCGTGTCCTTCCCAGCCACGAGCAAGCAGACGGGTACCAAGAGACCCAGTACTTC.

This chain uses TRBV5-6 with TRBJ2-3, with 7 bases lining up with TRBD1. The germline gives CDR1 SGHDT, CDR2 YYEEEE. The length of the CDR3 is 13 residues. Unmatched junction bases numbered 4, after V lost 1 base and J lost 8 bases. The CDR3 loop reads CASSLHRGRTQYF. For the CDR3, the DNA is TGTGCCAGCAGCTTGCACAGGGGACGTACGCAGTATTTT. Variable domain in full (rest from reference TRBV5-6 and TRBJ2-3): DAGVTQSPTHLIKTRGQQVTLRCSPKSGHDTVSWYQQALGQGPQFIFQYYEEEERQRGNFPDRFSGHQFPNYSSELNVNALLLGDSALYLCASSLHRGRTQYFGPGTRLTVL.

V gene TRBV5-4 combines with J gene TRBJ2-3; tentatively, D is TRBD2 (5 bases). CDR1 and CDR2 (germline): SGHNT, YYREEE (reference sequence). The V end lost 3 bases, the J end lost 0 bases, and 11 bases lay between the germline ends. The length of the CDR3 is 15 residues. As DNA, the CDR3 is TGTGCCAGCAGCTGGACTCGTTCTAGCACAGATACGCAGTATTTT. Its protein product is CASSWTRSSTDTQYF.

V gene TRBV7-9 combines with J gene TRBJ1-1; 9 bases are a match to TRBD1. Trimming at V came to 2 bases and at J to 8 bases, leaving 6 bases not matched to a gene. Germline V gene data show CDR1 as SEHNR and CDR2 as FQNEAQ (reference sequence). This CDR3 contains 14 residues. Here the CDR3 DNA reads TGTGCCAGCAGCTTAATGACAGGGGGTTACGAAGCTTTCTTT. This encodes CASSLMTGGYEAFF. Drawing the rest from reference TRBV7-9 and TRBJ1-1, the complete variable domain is DTGVSQNPRHKITKRGQNVTFRCDPISEHNRLYWYRQTLGQGPEFLTYFQNEAQLEKSRLLSDRFSAERPKGSFSTLEIQRTEQGDSAMYLCASSLMTGGYEAFFGQGTRLTVV.

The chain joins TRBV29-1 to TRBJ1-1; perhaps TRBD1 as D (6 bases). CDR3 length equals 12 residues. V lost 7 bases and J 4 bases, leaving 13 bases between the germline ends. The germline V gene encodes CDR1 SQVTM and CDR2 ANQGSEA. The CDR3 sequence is CSAGGGLTEAFF. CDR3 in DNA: TGCAGCGCCGGGGGGGGGCTCACTGAAGCTTTCTTT.

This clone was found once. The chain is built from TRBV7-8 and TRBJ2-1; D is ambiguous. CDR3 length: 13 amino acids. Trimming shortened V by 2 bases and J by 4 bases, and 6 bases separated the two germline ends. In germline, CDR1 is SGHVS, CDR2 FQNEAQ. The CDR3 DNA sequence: TGTGCCAGCAGCTTATCCTTATACAATGAGCAGTTCTTC. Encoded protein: CASSLSLYNEQFF.